Below are 3 T cell receptor beta chains sequenced from a single sample in a study of beta chain features in type 1 diabetes. The investigators reverse transcribed all of the isolated RNA, so they sequenced expressed TCRB transcripts. TCRdb's copy holds only in-frame clones and misses some; the assay was immunoSEQ multiplex PCR. The table shows 300,000 to 400,000 clones, with 11% occurring only once. Sequencing input: naive CD4+ T cells from blood. These receptors originate from a woman between 25 and 40 years old in good health.

V is TRBV7-2 and J is TRBJ2-5; 7 bases align to TRBD2. With 0 bases clipped from V and 3 bases from J, the junction kept 4 bases outside the gene matches. The CDR3 spans 15 residues. Per the germline V gene, CDR1 is SGHTA and CDR2 is FQGNSA. The CDR3 bases are TGTGCCAGCAGCTTAGCCTCCCTAGCGGAAGAGACCCAGTACTTC. It encodes CASSLASLAEETQYF. Based on the CDR3 plus reference TRBV7-2 and TRBJ2-5, the full variable domain is GAGVSQSPSNKVTEKGKDVELRCDPISGHTALYWYRQSLGQGLEFLIYFQGNSAPDKSGLPSDRFSAERTGGSVSTLTIQRTQQEDSAVYLCASSLASLAEETQYFGPGTRLLVL.

This clone was detected only a few times. The chain uses TRBV19 and TRBJ2-3; 11 bases are a match to TRBD2. CDR1 and CDR2 from the germline V gene are LNHDA and SQIVND (reference sequence). V gave up 3 bases and J gave up 10 bases; unmatched junction bases: 12. The CDR3 length is 16 residues. The CDR3 DNA follows: TGTGCCAGTAGTATCTGGGAGCTAGCGGGAGGATTGGCGCAGTATTTT. Translating gives CASSIWELAGGLAQYF.

This clone has just a few counts. The V call is TRBV10-3, the J call TRBJ2-1; 8 bases are a match to TRBD2. Germline loops: CDR1 ENHRY, CDR2 SYGVKD. The trim removed 4 bases at V and 7 bases at J, leaving 3 bases unmatched. The CDR3 runs to 13 residues. CDR3 region: CAISVGGVNEQFF. The CDR3 DNA sequence: TGTGCCATCAGTGTCGGGGGGGTAAATGAGCAGTTCTTC.